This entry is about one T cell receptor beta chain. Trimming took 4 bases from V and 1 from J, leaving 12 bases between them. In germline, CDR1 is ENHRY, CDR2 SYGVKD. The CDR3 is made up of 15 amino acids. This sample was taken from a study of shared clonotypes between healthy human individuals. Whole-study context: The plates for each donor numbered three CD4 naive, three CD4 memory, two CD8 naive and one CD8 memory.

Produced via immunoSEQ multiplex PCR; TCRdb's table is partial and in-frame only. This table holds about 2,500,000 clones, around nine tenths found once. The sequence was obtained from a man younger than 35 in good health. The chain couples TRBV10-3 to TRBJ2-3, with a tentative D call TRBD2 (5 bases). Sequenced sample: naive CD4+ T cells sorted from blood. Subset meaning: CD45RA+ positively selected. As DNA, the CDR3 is TGTGCCATCAGTGGTGGAGACGGGGGCACAGATACGCAGTATTTT. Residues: CAISGGDGGTDTQYF.